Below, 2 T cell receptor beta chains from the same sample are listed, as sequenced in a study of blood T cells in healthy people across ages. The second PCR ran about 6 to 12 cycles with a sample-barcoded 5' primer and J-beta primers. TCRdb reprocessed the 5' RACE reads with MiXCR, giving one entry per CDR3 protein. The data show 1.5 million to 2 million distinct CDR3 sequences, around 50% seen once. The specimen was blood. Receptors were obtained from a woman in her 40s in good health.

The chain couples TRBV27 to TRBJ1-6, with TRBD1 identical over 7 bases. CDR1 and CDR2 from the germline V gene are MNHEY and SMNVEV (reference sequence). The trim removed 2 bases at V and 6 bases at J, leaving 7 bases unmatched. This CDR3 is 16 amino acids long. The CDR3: CASSLTPTGTNSPLHF. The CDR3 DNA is TGTGCCAGCAGTTTAACCCCGACAGGGACTAATTCACCCCTCCACTTT.

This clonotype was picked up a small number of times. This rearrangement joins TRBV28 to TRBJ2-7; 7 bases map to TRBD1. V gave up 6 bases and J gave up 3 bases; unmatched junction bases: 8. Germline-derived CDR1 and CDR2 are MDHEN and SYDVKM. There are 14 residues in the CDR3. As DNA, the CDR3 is TGTGCCAGCAGGGAGACAGGGACCGTCTACGAGCAGTACTTC. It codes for CASRETGTVYEQYF.